The T cell receptor (beta chain) under discussion was sequenced for a study of monozygotic twins with inflammatory bowel disease. TCRdb re-called the 5' RACE reads; every CDR3 protein appears as one record, without DNA. The sample table includes 300,000 to 350,000 distinct CDR3 sequences. The germline V gene has CDR1 DFQATT and CDR2 SNEGSKA (reference sequence). The CDR3 length is 14 residues. This clonotype was sampled from a human donor with ulcerative colitis or Crohn's disease, or a healthy co-twin of an affected twin (not recorded which). J is TRBJ1-5 and V is TRBV20-1. Specimen: blood. The CDR3 is CSARRVNGNQLQHF.